These 30 T cell receptor beta chains were sequenced from one sample in a study of long-term antiretroviral therapy in people with HIV. The authors ran the immunoSEQ assay, v3.0, at survey level. Data came from immunoSEQ multiplex PCR; TCRdb stores just in-frame clones and leaves some out. Of some 16,000 clones in the sample, over 75% were seen once. This sample comprised unsorted PBMCs, obtained 0.7 years before starting antiretroviral therapy. Receptors originate from a man in his forties or fifties with HIV.

This chain joins TRBV6-5 and TRBJ2-5; no clear D gene. The CDR3 is made up of 10 amino acids. The V gene's germline CDR1 is MNHEY and CDR2 SVGAGI. V dropped 10 bases and J dropped 5 bases, with 8 bases sitting between them. The CDR3 DNA follows: TGTGCCACAGCGCGGGAGACCCAGTACTTC. The encoded protein is CATARETQYF.

This rearrangement joins TRBV4-1 to TRBJ2-5; D is ambiguous. The CDR3 sequence is 14 residues long. Trimming removed 6 bases from V and 0 bases from J, with 11 bases in between. In germline, CDR1 is MGHRA, CDR2 YSYEKL. In DNA, the CDR3 is TGCGCCAGCAGTCTGGTGTCGCACCAAGAGACCCAGTACTTC. It specifies CASSLVSHQETQYF.

The chain carries TRBV18 and TRBJ1-4; 8 bases are a match to TRBD1. The CDR3 covers 12 residues. Germline V gives CDR1 KGHSH, CDR2 LQKENI. The ends lost 5 bases at V and 8 bases at J; junction bases unmatched: 1. The CDR3 loop is CASSGDREKLFF. The DNA for the CDR3 is TGTGCCAGCTCAGGGGACAGGGAAAAACTGTTTTTT.

The J gene is TRBJ1-1, the V gene TRBV7-3; possible D gene TRBD1, 5 bases. This CDR3 has 14 amino acids. Germline CDR1 SGHTA, CDR2 FQGTGA. V gave up 2 bases and J gave up 5 bases, with 12 bases separating them. The CDR3 region is CASSLQGGETEAFF. The CDR3, as DNA: TGTGCCAGCAGCTTACAGGGAGGGGAAACTGAAGCTTTCTTT.

The V call is TRBV7-9, the J call TRBJ2-3, with a tentative D call TRBD1 (5 bases). CDR1 SEHNR and CDR2 FQNEAQ come from the germline V gene (reference sequence). With 5 bases removed from V and 2 bases from J, the gap between germline ends came to 11 bases. CDR3 size: 14 residues. Here the CDR3 reads CASSTRQYTDTQYF. The CDR3 DNA follows: TGTGCCAGCAGCACCCGACAGTACACAGATACGCAGTATTTT.

CDR3 nucleotide sequence: TGTGCCAGTAGTCTCAGCCTCCAGCCCCAGCATTTT. It yields the protein CASSLSLQPQHF. V and J are TRBV19 and TRBJ1-5; no clear D gene. Germline V gene lookup returns CDR1 LNHDA and CDR2 SQIVND (reference sequence). The ends were cut back, 5 bases at V and 7 bases at J, with 9 bases in the middle. The length of the CDR3 is 12 residues.

The chain carries TRBV18 and TRBJ1-1; no firm D call. Germline loops: CDR1 KGHSH, CDR2 LQKENI. Trimming pared 6 bases from V and 1 base from J, leaving 12 bases between. CDR3 size: 14 residues. CDR3 sequence (DNA): TGTGCCAGCTCCATACTAAGGGAGAACACTGAAGCTTTCTTT. It is translated as CASSILRENTEAFF.

The chain has TRBV10-3 and TRBJ1-1, with 8 nucleotides matching TRBD1. The V gene's germline CDR1 is ENHRY and CDR2 SYGVKD. The CDR3 length is 15 residues. J gave up 4 bases and V 6 bases, and 10 bases lay outside the gene matches. The CDR3, as DNA: TGTGCCATCAGACCGGACAGGGTTAGTGGCACTGAAGCTTTCTTT. Protein: CAIRPDRVSGTEAFF.

This clone was seen a handful of times. V gene TRBV9 combines with J gene TRBJ1-3, with D unresolved. V lost 0 bases to trimming and J lost 4 bases, with 5 bases between them. This CDR3 region has 13 residues. Germline loops: CDR1 SGDLS, CDR2 YYNGEE. The CDR3 DNA is TGTGCCAGCAGCGTAGACCGGGGAAACACCATATATTTT. This gives the protein CASSVDRGNTIYF. Full variable domain (remainder filled in from reference TRBV9 and TRBJ1-3): DSGVTQTPKHLITATGQRVTLRCSPRSGDLSVYWYQQSLDQGLQFLIQYYNGEERAKGNILERFSAQQFPDLHSELNLSSLELGDSALYFCASSVDRGNTIYFGEGSWLTVV.

The rearrangement joins TRBV5-6 to TRBJ1-2; D possibly corresponds to TRBD1 (6 bases). From germline, CDR1 is SGHDT and CDR2 YYEEEE. V lost 6 bases to trimming and J lost 4 bases, with 13 bases between them. This CDR3 is built from 13 residues. The CDR3 DNA is TGTGCCAGCACCCAGGGGCAGATCTATGGCTACACCTTC. This translates into CASTQGQIYGYTF.

V is TRBV6-5 and J is TRBJ2-1; 8 nucleotides align to TRBD2. The V segment lost 10 bases and the J segment 7 bases; nucleotides outside the gene matches: 15. This CDR3 is built from 15 residues. Germline CDR1 MNHEY, CDR2 SVGAGI. CDR3 bases: TGTGCCACTCACTCGGCGGGGGGCATCCGGAATGAGCAGTTCTTC. Its translation is CATHSAGGIRNEQFF.

The chain has TRBV28 and TRBJ2-5, with 9 bases that match TRBD1. This CDR3 contains 16 residues. J lost 6 bases, V lost 2 bases, and 10 bases had no gene match. CDR1 is MDHEN, CDR2 SYDVKM, per germline. CDR3 protein: CASSLHGTGIVKTQYF. The DNA for the CDR3 is TGTGCCAGCAGTTTACATGGGACAGGGATTGTCAAGACCCAGTACTTC.

This clone is judged medium-sized (0.01 to 0.1%). CDR3 in amino acids: CASSLVGAGSVNYGYTF. CDR3 bases: TGTGCCAGCAGCTTAGTGGGAGCAGGGTCCGTTAACTATGGCTACACCTTC. The genes are TRBV13 and TRBJ1-2; D is perhaps TRBD1 (5 bases). V dropped 1 base and J dropped 1 base, with 16 bases sitting between them. The length of the CDR3 is 17 residues. Germline assignment: CDR1 PRHDT and CDR2 FYEKMQ (reference sequence).

This sequence joins TRBV30 and TRBJ1-2; D may be TRBD1 (6 bases). Germline V gene data show CDR1 as GTSNPN and CDR2 as SVGIG (reference sequence). The CDR3 has 15 amino acids. V lost 2 bases and J 4 bases, leaving 17 bases between the germline ends. CDR3 nucleotides: TGTGCCTGGAGTACTGGACAGCCAGGGGCCTATGGCTACACCTTC. Translated: CAWSTGQPGAYGYTF.

The rearrangement joins TRBV15 to TRBJ2-7, with 7 nucleotides matching TRBD2. V was clipped by 1 base and J by 7 bases; unmatched bases: 13. Germline-derived CDR1 and CDR2 are LNHNV and YYDKDF (reference sequence). The CDR3 loop spans 16 amino acids. CDR3 bases: TGTGCCACCAGCAGAGGGGAGTCTAGCGGAATCAGGGAGCAGTACTTC. Protein product: CATSRGESSGIREQYF. The complete variable domain, with remaining parts taken from reference TRBV15 and TRBJ2-7, reads DAMVIQNPRYQVTQFGKPVTLSCSQTLNHNVMYWYQQKSSQAPKLLFHYYDKDFNNEADTPDNFQSRRPNTSFCFLDIRSPGLGDTAMYLCATSRGESSGIREQYFGPGTRLTVT.

The genes are TRBV6-5 and TRBJ2-5; D might be TRBD1 (7 bases). The CDR3 contains 13 residues. Germline lookup yields CDR1 MNHEY and CDR2 SVGAGI. V lost 6 bases, J lost 5 bases, and 13 bases lay in between. The CDR3 is CASSPGGSETQYF. CDR3 DNA sequence: TGTGCCAGCAGCCCAGGGGGGTCCGAGACCCAGTACTTC.

Only one count was recorded for this clone. V usage is TRBV4-1 and J usage is TRBJ1-4; D not resolved. Germline CDR1 and CDR2: MGHRA and YSYEKL. Trimming took 5 bases from V and 5 from J, leaving 15 bases between them. The CDR3 consists of 15 residues. The CDR3 DNA follows: TGCGCCAGCAGCGATATGGCGGCCCTCAATGAAAAACTGTTTTTT. It is translated as CASSDMAALNEKLFF.

This clone was recorded once. V usage is TRBV6-4 and J usage is TRBJ1-6; TRBD1 might be the D (6 bases). The CDR3 contains 16 residues. V lost 6 bases to trimming and J lost 4 bases, with 16 bases between them. Germline values: CDR1 MRHNA, CDR2 SNTAGT. The CDR3 bases are TGTGCCAGCAGGCGGGGGGCGCCAATATATAATTCACCCCTCCACTTT. Translating gives CASRRGAPIYNSPLHF.

The chain links TRBV15 to TRBJ2-2; the D gene is possibly TRBD1 (5 bases). This CDR3 comprises 14 residues. V was clipped by 0 bases and J by 4 bases, with 6 bases between them. Germline values: CDR1 LNHNV, CDR2 YYDKDF (reference sequence). The CDR3 protein is CATSREQVTGELFF. The DNA for the CDR3 is TGTGCCACCAGCAGAGAACAGGTCACCGGGGAGCTGTTTTTT.

This chain connects TRBV19 to TRBJ2-5; no definite D call. V was trimmed by 5 bases and J by 0 bases, leaving 10 bases between them. This CDR3 has 14 amino acids. CDR1 and CDR2 (germline): LNHDA, SQIVND (reference sequence). As DNA, the CDR3 is TGTGCCAGTAGTCCACGGACGTACCAAGAGACCCAGTACTTC. The encoded protein is CASSPRTYQETQYF.

V usage is TRBV9 and J usage is TRBJ2-5; weak D call: TRBD2 (6 bases). V was cut by 4 bases and J by 5 bases, with 15 bases left in between. The CDR3 totals 14 residues. Germline V gene sequence: CDR1 SGDLS, CDR2 YYNGEE. The CDR3 DNA reads as TGTGCCAGCAGCCCCCGCGGGGCGGTTGAGACCCAGTACTTC. This sequence encodes CASSPRGAVETQYF.

This chain uses TRBV4-1 with TRBJ1-2; D gene ambiguous. Between the trimmed V and J ends, which lost 0 bases and 5 bases, there was a span of 10 bases. The CDR3 extends over 14 amino acids. The V gene's germline CDR1 is MGHRA and CDR2 YSYEKL. The CDR3 protein is CASSQESMGYGYTF. CDR3 nucleotide sequence: TGCGCCAGCAGCCAAGAGTCGATGGGGTATGGCTACACCTTC.

The chain combines TRBV4-1 with TRBJ2-7, with D uncertain. Germline assignment: CDR1 MGHRA and CDR2 YSYEKL. The CDR3 consists of 15 residues. V lost 3 bases to trimming and J lost 0 bases, with 12 bases between them. For the CDR3, the DNA is TGCGCCAGCAGCCAGCGGACGGAGTCCTCCTACGAGCAGTACTTC. Protein: CASSQRTESSYEQYF.

The V gene is TRBV11-2, the J gene TRBJ1-1; D perhaps matches TRBD1 (6 bases). Trimming shortened V by 5 bases and J by 4 bases, and 11 bases separated the two germline ends. This CDR3 is built from 13 residues. Per the germline V gene, CDR1 is SGHAT and CDR2 is FQNNGV. CDR3 amino acids: CASSNRVSTEAFF. The CDR3 DNA sequence: TGTGCCAGCAGCAACAGGGTATCCACTGAAGCTTTCTTT.

The chain is built from TRBV6-6 and TRBJ2-7, with D possibly matching TRBD1 (6 bases). The germline CDR1 and CDR2 sequences are MNHNY and SVGAGI (reference sequence). This CDR3 is built from 16 residues. V shed 1 base and J shed 9 bases, with 22 bases lying between them. Written as DNA, the CDR3 is TGTGCCAGCAGTTACTTCCCCCCAGGGACAAACTTTGGGCAGTACTTC. It codes for CASSYFPPGTNFGQYF.

V gene TRBV4-3 combines with J gene TRBJ1-6, with D possibly being TRBD1 (5 bases). CDR3 length: 19 amino acids. Germline loops: CDR1 LGHNA, CDR2 YSLEER. V was clipped by 0 bases and J by 5 bases, with 20 bases between them. The CDR3 sequence: CASSQDPRVGALDNSPLHF. The CDR3 region has the DNA TGCGCCAGCAGCCAAGATCCGCGGGTTGGGGCTCTAGATAATTCACCCCTCCACTTT.

The rearrangement links TRBV14 to TRBJ2-7; D may be TRBD2 (5 bases). V dropped 2 bases and J dropped 2 bases, with 10 bases sitting between them. Looked up from germline, CDR1 is SGHDN and CDR2 is FVKESK. The CDR3 spans 14 residues. The CDR3 is CASSQPGRPYEQYF. The CDR3 DNA sequence: TGTGCCAGCAGCCAACCGGGGAGACCCTACGAGCAGTACTTC. The variable domain in full, with the rest retrieved from reference TRBV14 and TRBJ2-7, is EAGVTQFPSHSVIEKGQTVTLRCDPISGHDNLYWYRRVMGKEIKFLLHFVKESKQDESGMPNNRFLAERTGGTYSTLKVQPAELEDSGVYFCASSQPGRPYEQYFGPGTRLTVT.

The chain uses TRBV19 and TRBJ2-1; 10 nucleotides agree with TRBD2. The trim removed 6 bases at V and 0 bases at J, leaving 8 bases unmatched. The CDR3 has 17 residues. Germline CDR1 LNHDA, CDR2 SQIVND (reference sequence). CDR3 loop: CASRRPSGGFSYNEQFF. The CDR3 DNA reads as TGTGCCAGTAGGCGTCCTAGCGGGGGATTCTCCTACAATGAGCAGTTCTTC.

The chain is built from TRBV7-3 and TRBJ2-3; D unclear. The V and J ends lost 6 bases and 5 bases respectively, with 15 bases between them. The germline gives CDR1 SGHTA, CDR2 FQGTGA. The CDR3 length is 14 residues. The CDR3 is CASRPTGSEDTQYF. The CDR3 nucleotides read TGTGCCAGCAGACCAACCGGATCGGAAGATACGCAGTATTTT. Drawing the rest from reference TRBV7-3 and TRBJ2-3, the complete variable domain is GAGVSQTPSNKVTEKGKYVELRCDPISGHTALYWYRQSLGQGPEFLIYFQGTGAADDSGLPNDRFFAVRPEGSVSTLKIQRTERGDSAVYLCASRPTGSEDTQYFGPGTRLTVL.

This chain links TRBV19 with TRBJ2-5, with D possibly matching TRBD2 (6 bases). The J call is doubtful: the DNA matches TRBJ2-7 better. The CDR3 is 14 amino acids. Germline CDR1 is LNHDA and CDR2 is SQIVND (reference sequence). The CDR3 DNA sequence: TGTGCCAGTAGTTTAACGACTAGTCGGTACGAGCAGTACTTC. Translating gives CASSLTTSRYEQYF.